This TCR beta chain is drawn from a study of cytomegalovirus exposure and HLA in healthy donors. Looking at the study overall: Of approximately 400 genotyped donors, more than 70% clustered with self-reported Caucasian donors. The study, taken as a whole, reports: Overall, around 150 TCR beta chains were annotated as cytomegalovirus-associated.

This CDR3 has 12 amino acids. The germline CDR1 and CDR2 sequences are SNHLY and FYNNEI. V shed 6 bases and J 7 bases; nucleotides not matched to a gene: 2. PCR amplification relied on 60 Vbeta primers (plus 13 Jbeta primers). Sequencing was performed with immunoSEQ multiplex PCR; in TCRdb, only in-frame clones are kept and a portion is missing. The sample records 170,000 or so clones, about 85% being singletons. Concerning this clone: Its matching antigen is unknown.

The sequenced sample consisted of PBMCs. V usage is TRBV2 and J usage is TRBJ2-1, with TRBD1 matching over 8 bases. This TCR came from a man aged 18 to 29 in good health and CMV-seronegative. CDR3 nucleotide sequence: TGTGCCAGCAGGAGACAGGGGAATGAGCAGTTCTTC. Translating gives CASRRQGNEQFF.